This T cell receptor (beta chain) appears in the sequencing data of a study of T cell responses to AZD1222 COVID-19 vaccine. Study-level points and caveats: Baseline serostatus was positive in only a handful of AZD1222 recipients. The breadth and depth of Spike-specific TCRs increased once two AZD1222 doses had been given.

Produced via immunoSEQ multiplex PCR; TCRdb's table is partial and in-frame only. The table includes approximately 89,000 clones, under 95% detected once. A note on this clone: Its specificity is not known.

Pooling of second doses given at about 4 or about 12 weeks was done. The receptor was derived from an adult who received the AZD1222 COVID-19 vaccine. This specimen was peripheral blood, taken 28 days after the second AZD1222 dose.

The CDR3 protein is CASSQARISWDEQFF. In nucleotides, the CDR3 is TGTGCCAGCAGCCAAGCCAGGATTAGTTGGGATGAGCAGTTCTTC. The chain couples TRBV14 to TRBJ2-1; unclear D gene. Germline lookup yields CDR1 SGHDN and CDR2 FVKESK. The CDR3 runs to 15 residues. Trimming shortened V by 1 base and J by 8 bases, and 15 bases separated the two germline ends.